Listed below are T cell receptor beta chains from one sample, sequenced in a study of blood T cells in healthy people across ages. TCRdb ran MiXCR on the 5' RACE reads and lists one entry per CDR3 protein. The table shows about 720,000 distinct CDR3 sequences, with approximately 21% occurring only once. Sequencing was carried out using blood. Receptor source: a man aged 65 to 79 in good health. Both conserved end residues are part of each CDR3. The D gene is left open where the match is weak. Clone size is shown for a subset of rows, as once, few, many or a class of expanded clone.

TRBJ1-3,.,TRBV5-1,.,TGCGCCAGCAGCCAGACAGGAGCGGGAAACACCATATATTTT,CASSQTGAGNTIYF
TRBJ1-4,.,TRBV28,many,TGTGCCAGCAGTTCCCCGGCAGGGGACGTTAAAAAACTGTTTTTT,CASSSPAGDVKKLFF
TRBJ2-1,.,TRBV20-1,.,TGCAGTGCGCCCAGGCCGGATCGGGGGTGGAATGAGCAGTTCTTC,CSAPRPDRGWNEQFF
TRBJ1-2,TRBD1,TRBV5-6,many,TGTGCCAGCAGTTCTGACAGGGGCTATGGCTACACCTTC,CASSSDRGYGYTF
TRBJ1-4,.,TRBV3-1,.,TGTGCCAGCACCCAGAGGAGGGGGTCAGAAAAACTGTTTTTT,CASTQRRGSEKLFF
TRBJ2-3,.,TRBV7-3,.,TGTGCCAGCAGCTTAACGGTTGGGGGACCAGATACGCAGTATTTT,CASSLTVGGPDTQYF
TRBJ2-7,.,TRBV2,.,TGTGCCAGCAGTGAATCTTGGGGTTCCTACGAGCAGTACTTC,CASSESWGSYEQYF
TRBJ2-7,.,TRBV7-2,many,TGTGCCAGCAGCTTCCCGGGACAAACTTACGAGCAGTACTTC,CASSFPGQTYEQYF
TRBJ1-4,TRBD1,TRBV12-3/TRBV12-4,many,TGTGCCAGCAGGAGGGGAGGGACAGGTGACGAAAAACTGTTTTTT,CASRRGGTGDEKLFF
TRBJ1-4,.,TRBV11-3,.,TGTGCCAGCAGCACCCGGCGGGGGGATACTAATGAAAAACTGTTTTTT,CASSTRRGDTNEKLFF
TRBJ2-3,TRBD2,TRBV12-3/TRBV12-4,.,TGTGCCAGCAGTTTAGTTGGCGGGGGATCCACAGATACGCAGTATTTT,CASSLVGGGSTDTQYF
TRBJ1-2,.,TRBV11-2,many,TGTGCCAGCAGCCCGCGAAGCTGGGCTAACTATGGCTACACCTTC,CASSPRSWANYGYTF
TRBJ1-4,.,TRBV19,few,TGTGCCAGTAGTTACAGTGGGGCGGGTGAAAAACTGTTTTTT,CASSYSGAGEKLFF
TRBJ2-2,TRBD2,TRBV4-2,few,TGTGCCAGCACCGGGACTAGCGGGGCCTCGGGCGGGGAGCTGTTTTTT,CASTGTSGASGGELFF
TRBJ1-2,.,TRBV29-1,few,TGCAGCGTTGAGGACAGATCACCAACCGGTTACACCTTC,CSVEDRSPTGYTF
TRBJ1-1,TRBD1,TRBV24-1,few,TGTGCCACCAGTGACTCAAGACAGGGGGCGAGCACTGAAGCTTTCTTT,CATSDSRQGASTEAFF
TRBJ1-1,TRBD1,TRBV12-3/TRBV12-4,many,TGTGCCAGCAGTTCCGGGACAGCCGGGAAGGAGAGTTTCTTT,CASSSGTAGKESFF
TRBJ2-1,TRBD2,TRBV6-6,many,TGTGCCAGCAGTAAATCTAGCGGGGGGGCTGGAGAGCAGTTCTTC,CASSKSSGGAGEQFF
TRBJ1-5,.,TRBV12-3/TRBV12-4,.,TGTGCCAGCAGCTTACTGAGGGGGATCGATCAGCCCCAGCATTTT,CASSLLRGIDQPQHF
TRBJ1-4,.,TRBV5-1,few,TGCGCCAGCAGCTTCACTCGAAATGAAAAACTGTTTTTT,CASSFTRNEKLFF
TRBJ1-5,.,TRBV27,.,TGTGCCAGCCAGGGGCTCTATAGCAATCAGCCCCAGCATTTT,CASQGLYSNQPQHF
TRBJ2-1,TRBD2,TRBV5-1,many,TGCGCCAGCAGCTTGTCGGCGGGGGGACTACGGAGCAATGAGCAGTTCTTC,CASSLSAGGLRSNEQFF
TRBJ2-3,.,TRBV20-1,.,TGCAGTGCCTTCCGTACAGATACGCAGTATTTT,CSAFRTDTQYF
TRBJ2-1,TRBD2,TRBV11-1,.,TGTGCCAGCAGCTTAAGCGTTCGAACTAGCGGGGGGGCCGCCTACAATGAGCAGTTCTTC,CASSLSVRTSGGAAYNEQFF
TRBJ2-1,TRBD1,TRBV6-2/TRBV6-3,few,TGTGCCATCCGAGGACAGGTCGCTGGGGATGAGCAGTTCTTC,CAIRGQVAGDEQFF
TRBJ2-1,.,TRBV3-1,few,TGTGCCAGCAGCCAATGGAATGAGCAGTTCTTC,CASSQWNEQFF
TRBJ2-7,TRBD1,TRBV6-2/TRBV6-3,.,TGTGCCAGCAGCCGTAGAAGGGACAGACATTACGAGCAGTACTTC,CASSRRRDRHYEQYF
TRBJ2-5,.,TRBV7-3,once,TGTGCCAGCAGCTTAACGCCAAGCGGACAAGAGACCCAGTACTTC,CASSLTPSGQETQYF
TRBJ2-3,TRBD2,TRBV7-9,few,TGTGCCAGCAGCAAGGACGGGGGGATCACAGATACGCAGTATTTT,CASSKDGGITDTQYF
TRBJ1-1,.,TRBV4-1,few,TGCGCCAGCAGTCAAGACCCTTATGACACTGAAGCTTTCTTT,CASSQDPYDTEAFF
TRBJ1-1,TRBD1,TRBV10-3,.,TGTGCCATCCAACACGTCCAGGGGGGTACTGAAGCTTTCTTT,CAIQHVQGGTEAFF
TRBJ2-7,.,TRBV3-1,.,TGTGCCAGCAGCCAAGATCTGAGGAGCGCCGGCTCCTACGAGCAGTACTTC,CASSQDLRSAGSYEQYF
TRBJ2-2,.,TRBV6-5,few,TGTGCCCCCGATGGAAATGTAGGGACCGCTGGTCCCGGGGAGCTGTTTTTT,CAPDGNVGTAGPGELFF
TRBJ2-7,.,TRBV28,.,TGTGCCAGCCGAACAAAATTGCCCCCCTACGAGCAGTACTTC,CASRTKLPPYEQYF
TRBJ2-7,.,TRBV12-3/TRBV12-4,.,TGTGCCAGCAGTTTCCGTCATCACTCCTACGAGCAGTACTTC,CASSFRHHSYEQYF
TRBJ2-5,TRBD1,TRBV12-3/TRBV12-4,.,TGTGCCAGCAGCAGGACAGGTCGGGAGACCCAGTACTTC,CASSRTGRETQYF
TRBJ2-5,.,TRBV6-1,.,TGTGCCAGCAGGCCCCGGGACTCGAGTCCGAGGTACCAAGAGACCCAGTACTTC,CASRPRDSSPRYQETQYF
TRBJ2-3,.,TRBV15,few,TGTGCCACCAGCAGAGAGCCAGGAAGCGGGTATACGCAGTATTTT,CATSREPGSGYTQYF
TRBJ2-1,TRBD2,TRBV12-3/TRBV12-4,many,TGTGCCAGCAGCTTTAGCGGGACGTACAATGAGCAGTTCTTC,CASSFSGTYNEQFF
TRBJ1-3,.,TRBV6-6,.,TGTGCCAGCGACCCCCGGGACATCGGTGGAAACACCATATATTTT,CASDPRDIGGNTIYF
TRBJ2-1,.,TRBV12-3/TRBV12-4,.,TGTGCCAGCAGTTTTGGACACGAGTACAATGAGCAGTTCTTC,CASSFGHEYNEQFF
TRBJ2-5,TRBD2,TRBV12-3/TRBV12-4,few,TGTGCCAGCAGTTGGGGACTAGCGGGGGAGACCCAGTACTTC,CASSWGLAGETQYF
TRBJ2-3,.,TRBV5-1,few,TGCGCCAGCAGCCAAGAGGTACTCACCACAGATACGCAGTATTTT,CASSQEVLTTDTQYF
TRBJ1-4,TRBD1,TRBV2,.,TGTGCCAGCAAGGGGACAGGGAGTAGTGAAAAACTGTTTTTT,CASKGTGSSEKLFF
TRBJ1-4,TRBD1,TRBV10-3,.,TGTGCCATCATCTCCACGACAGGGGGCACAAATGAAAAACTGTTTTTT,CAIISTTGGTNEKLFF
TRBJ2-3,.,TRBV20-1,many,TGCAGTGCTTCCCTAAATTCGGCGGCAGATACGCAGTATTTT,CSASLNSAADTQYF
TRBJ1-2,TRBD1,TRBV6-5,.,TGTGCCAGCAGTATGGACAGGGGGGACTATGGCTACACCTTC,CASSMDRGDYGYTF
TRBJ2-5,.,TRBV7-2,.,TGTGCCAGCAGCTTTGTCCCCCAGGCGAGGGAGACCCAGTACTTC,CASSFVPQARETQYF